These 8 T cell receptor beta chains came from one sample sequenced in a study of blood T cell repertoires in COVID-19. Using immunoSEQ multiplex PCR, the repertoire was profiled, and TCRdb retains in-frame clones only, with some absent. The data contain about 63,000 clones, 79% of them singletons. The sample taken for sequencing was peripheral blood. These receptors came from a human donor in a cohort sampled during active COVID-19.

This clone was found once. The chain recombines TRBV7-2 with TRBJ1-3; a weak D match, TRBD1 (6 bases). Germline loops: CDR1 SGHTA, CDR2 FQGNSA. CDR3 length equals 16 residues. With 1 base removed from V and 4 bases from J, the gap between germline ends came to 14 bases. For the CDR3, the DNA is TGTGCCAGCAGCTTAGGGGTAGGACAGCCGGGAAACACCATATATTTT. It translates to CASSLGVGQPGNTIYF.

This chain joins TRBV6-5 and TRBJ2-5; D is unclear. This CDR3 is built from 12 residues. The V end was cut by 7 bases, the J end by 4 bases, with 10 bases between. Germline-derived CDR1 and CDR2 are MNHEY and SVGAGI. The CDR3 DNA is TGTGCCAGCAAACAGTTCAGAGAGACCCAGTACTTC. Amino acids: CASKQFRETQYF.

The genes are TRBV11-3 and TRBJ2-1; D is ambiguous. V dropped 0 bases and J dropped 0 bases, with 9 bases sitting between them. The CDR3 is 16 amino acids. CDR1 SGHNT and CDR2 YENEEA come from the germline V gene. CDR3 region: CASSLDSPSSYNEQFF. CDR3 nucleotide sequence: TGTGCCAGCAGCTTAGATAGTCCCTCCTCCTACAATGAGCAGTTCTTC. Supplemented by reference TRBV11-3 and TRBJ2-1, the full variable domain reads EAGVVQSPRYKIIEKKQPVAFWCNPISGHNTLYWYLQNLGQGPELLIRYENEEAVDDSQLPKDRFSAERLKGVDSTLKIQPAELGDSAVYLCASSLDSPSSYNEQFFGPGTRLTVL.

This clone was seen more than once but under ten times. The gene calls are TRBV28 and TRBJ1-3; D is perhaps TRBD1 (5 bases). Trimming cost V 3 bases and J 7 bases, with 10 bases left between them. This CDR3 is 13 amino acids long. Germline loops: CDR1 MDHEN, CDR2 SYDVKM. CDR3 nucleotides: TGTGCCAGCAGTTTTGGCAGGGCCAACACCATATATTTT. Its protein is CASSFGRANTIYF.

The chain joins TRBV18 to TRBJ2-1; D perhaps matches TRBD2 (7 bases). The V gene lost 3 bases and the J gene lost 10 bases, with 13 bases spanning the gap. This CDR3 is 13 amino acids long. Germline V gives CDR1 KGHSH, CDR2 LQKENI. The CDR3 region is CASSPRRGPEQFF. In nucleotides, the CDR3 is TGTGCCAGCTCACCCAGGCGGGGGCCCGAGCAGTTCTTC.

The rearrangement links TRBV19 to TRBJ2-7, with TRBD1 matching 7 bases. Looked up from germline, CDR1 is LNHDA and CDR2 is SQIVND (reference sequence). The ends lost 6 bases at V and 3 bases at J; junction bases unmatched: 2. There are 12 residues in the CDR3. CDR3 sequence (DNA): TGTGCCAGTAGGACAGGGAGCTACGAGCAGTACTTC. Its protein product is CASRTGSYEQYF.

The chain has TRBV7-6 and TRBJ1-1; 10 bases fit TRBD1. V was pared by 5 bases and J by 0 bases, with 6 bases of the junction left unmatched. There are 16 residues in the CDR3. CDR1 is SGHVS, CDR2 FNYEAQ, per germline. CDR3: CASSRQGAAMNTEAFF. The CDR3 coding sequence is TGTGCCAGCAGCCGACAGGGGGCGGCCATGAACACTGAAGCTTTCTTT.

The chain carries TRBV3-1 (or the pseudogene TRBV3-2) and TRBJ1-1, with D possibly being TRBD1 (6 bases). Germline assignment: CDR1 LGHDT and CDR2 YNNKEL (reference sequence). The CDR3 totals 13 residues. V lost 5 bases, J lost 8 bases, and 15 bases lay in between. CDR3 DNA sequence: TGTGCCAGCAGCGGAATTACAGGGTCAGAAGCTTTCTTT. Its protein is CASSGITGSEAFF.